This T cell receptor beta chain appears in the sequencing data of a study of blood T cells in healthy people across ages. CDR3 length: 14 amino acids. Then a second PCR, running roughly 7 to 12 cycles, was carried out with a sample-barcoded 5' primer and a J-beta primer mix. Tags on each cDNA molecule came from a template-switch adaptor with 12 random nucleotides. Each of the samples gave a minimum of 2.5 million paired-end reads that contained CDR3. TCRdb reprocessed the 5' RACE reads via MiXCR and lists one record per CDR3 protein. The sample yields some 1,500,000 distinct CDR3 sequences, roughly two fifths seen once. They isolated at least 6 million PBMCs from each sample.

The TCR originated in a woman younger than 30 in good health. The material sequenced was blood. The chain has TRBV21-1 and TRBJ2-7; TRBD1 was called by the table and not checked on the DNA. TRBV21-1 is a known pseudogene. CDR3 bases: TGTGCCAGCAGCAAAGCAGGGGTCTCCTACGAGCAGTACTTC. Its translation: CASSKAGVSYEQYF.